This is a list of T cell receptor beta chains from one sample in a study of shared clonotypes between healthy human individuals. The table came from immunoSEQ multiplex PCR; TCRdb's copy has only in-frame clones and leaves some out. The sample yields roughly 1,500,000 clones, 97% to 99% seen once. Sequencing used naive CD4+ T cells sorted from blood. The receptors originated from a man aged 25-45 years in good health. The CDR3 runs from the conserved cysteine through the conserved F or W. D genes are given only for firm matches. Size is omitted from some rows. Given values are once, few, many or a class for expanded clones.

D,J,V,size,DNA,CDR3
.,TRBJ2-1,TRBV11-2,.,TGTGCCGCCCGCAGGGGGAGGGGTGAGCAGTTCTTC,CAARRGRGEQFF
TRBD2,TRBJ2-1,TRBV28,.,TGTGCCAGCGGCCCTAGCGGAGTCTACAATGAGCAGTTCTTC,CASGPSGVYNEQFF
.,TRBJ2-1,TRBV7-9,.,TGTGCCAGTCTCCTGGGAAACACGCGTAATGAGCAGTTCTTC,CASLLGNTRNEQFF
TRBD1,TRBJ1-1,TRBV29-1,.,TGCAGCGTTGAAGGGACAGGCCGAGGTGGAGGCACTGAAGCTTTCTTT,CSVEGTGRGGGTEAFF
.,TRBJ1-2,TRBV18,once,TGTGCCAGCTCACTTACGACTCCCCAGGGGTATGGCTACACCTTC,CASSLTTPQGYGYTF
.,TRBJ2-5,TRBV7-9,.,TGTGCCAGCAGCTTAGAAGTCGGAGCCTTACACTTC,CASSLEVGALHF
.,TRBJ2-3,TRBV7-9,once,TGTGCCAGCAGCGCCTCCATGGGAGCTCTCACAGATACGCAGTATTTT,CASSASMGALTDTQYF
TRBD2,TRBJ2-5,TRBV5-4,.,TGTACCAGCAGCTTGGCGCAGGGTCGCGGGAGTGGAGAGACCCAGTACTTC,CTSSLAQGRGSGETQYF
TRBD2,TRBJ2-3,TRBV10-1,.,TGCGCCAGCAGTGAGTTGGCGGGAGAAAGCACAGATACGCAGTATTTT,CASSELAGESTDTQYF
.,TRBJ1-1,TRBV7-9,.,TGTGCCAGCAGCTCTGGTGTAGGGTCGCGGACTGAAGCTTTCTTT,CASSSGVGSRTEAFF
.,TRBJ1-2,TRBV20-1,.,TGCAGTGCGGACTATGGCTACACCTTC,CSADYGYTF
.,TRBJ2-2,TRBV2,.,TGTGCCACTAGCGGGACAGGGTCTAGCCTCACCGGGGAGCTGTTTTTT,CATSGTGSSLTGELFF
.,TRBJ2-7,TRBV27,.,TGTGCCAGCAGTAGGGACCGGAGCTCCTACGAGCAGTACTTC,CASSRDRSSYEQYF
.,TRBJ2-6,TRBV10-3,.,TGTGCCATCAGCGGGACAAGGAGCTCTGGGGCCAACGTCCTGACTTTC,CAISGTRSSGANVLTF
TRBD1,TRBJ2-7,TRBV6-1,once,TGTGCCAGCAGTGAACGTGGACAGGCCGAGCAGTACTTC,CASSERGQAEQYF
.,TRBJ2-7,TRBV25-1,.,TGTGCCAGCAGCCTCGGGTTTTCCTACGAGCAGTACTTC,CASSLGFSYEQYF
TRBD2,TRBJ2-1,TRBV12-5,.,TGTGCTAGTGGTTTGGTCGTTAGCGGGAGTTTAAACAATGAGCAGTTCTTC,CASGLVVSGSLNNEQFF
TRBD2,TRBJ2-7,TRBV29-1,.,TGCAGCGTTGGGGTAGCGGGAGGGCCGCAGTACTTC,CSVGVAGGPQYF
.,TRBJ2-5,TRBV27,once,TGTGCCAGCAGTTTAGAGGGACAGGGGGGGCTAGCGGGAGTTGAGTCCCAGTACTTC,CASSLEGQGGLAGVESQYF
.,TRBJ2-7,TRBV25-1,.,TGTGCCAGCAGTGAATGGGGCAGTTCAAAGATCGAGCAGTACTTC,CASSEWGSSKIEQYF
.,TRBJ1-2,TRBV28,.,TGTGCCAGCAGAGCCTACCTCGGAAACTATGGCTACACCTTC,CASRAYLGNYGYTF
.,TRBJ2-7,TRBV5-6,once,TGTGCCAGCAGCACCTCTCTGCAGGGCTACGAGCAGTACTTC,CASSTSLQGYEQYF
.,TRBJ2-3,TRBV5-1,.,TGCGCCAGCAGGCCCGGCTCCACAGATACGCAGTATTTT,CASRPGSTDTQYF
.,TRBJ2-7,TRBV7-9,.,TGTGCCAGCACCCCTGGGGTAAACTACGAGCAGTACTTC,CASTPGVNYEQYF
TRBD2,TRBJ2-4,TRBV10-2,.,TGCGCCAGCAGGGGACTAGATACTTCCAAAAACATTCAGTACTTC,CASRGLDTSKNIQYF
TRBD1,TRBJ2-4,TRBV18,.,TGTGCCAGCTCACCACTTGGGACAGGGTTAAACATTCAGTACTTC,CASSPLGTGLNIQYF
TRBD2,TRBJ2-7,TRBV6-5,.,TGTGCCAGCAGTTCCCATACTAGCGGGAGAGGATACGAGCAGTACTTC,CASSSHTSGRGYEQYF
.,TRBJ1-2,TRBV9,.,TGTGCCAGCAGCGTCGGGGGGCAGGAGGGCTACACCTTC,CASSVGGQEGYTF
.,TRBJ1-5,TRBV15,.,TGTGCCACCAGCGGGGACCTTAATCAGCCCCAGCATTTT,CATSGDLNQPQHF
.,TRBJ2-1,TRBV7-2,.,TGTGCCAGCAGCTTACTCCCGCATCTAGGAGGTGAGCAGTTCTTC,CASSLLPHLGGEQFF
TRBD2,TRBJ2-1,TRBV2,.,TGTGCCAGCAGTGCGGAAAGCGGGAGTACCAAGTTCTTC,CASSAESGSTKFF
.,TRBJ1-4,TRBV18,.,TGTGCCAGCTCACCACCGGGCGGTTCAACTAATGAAAAACTGTTTTTT,CASSPPGGSTNEKLFF
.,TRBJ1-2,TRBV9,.,TGTGCCAGCAGCGTAGGTCAAGGTTACACCTTC,CASSVGQGYTF
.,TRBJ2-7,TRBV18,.,TGTGCCAGCTCACCCAGGACGGAGCAGTACTTC,CASSPRTEQYF
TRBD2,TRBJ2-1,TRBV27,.,TGTGCCAGCAGTTGGTTCCGTCCCACTAGCGGAAACAATGAGCAGTTCTTC,CASSWFRPTSGNNEQFF
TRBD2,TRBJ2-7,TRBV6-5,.,TGTGCCAGATGTCGCGGGAGGAAGGAACCCGAGCAGTACTTC,CARCRGRKEPEQYF
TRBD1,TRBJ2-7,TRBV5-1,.,TGCGCCAGCAGATCCGGGACAGGGTCCTACGAGCAGTACTTC,CASRSGTGSYEQYF
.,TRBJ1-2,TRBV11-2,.,TGTGCCAGCAGCTTGGGGTCGACAGAGCGTGGCTACACCTTC,CASSLGSTERGYTF
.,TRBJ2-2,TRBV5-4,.,TGTGCCAGCAGCTTGTTTTCAGGGGTCGCCGGGGAGCTGTTTTTT,CASSLFSGVAGELFF
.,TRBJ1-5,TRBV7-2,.,TGTGCCAGCAGCTTAGAGGGGAGGGCGCACCAGCCCCAGCATTTT,CASSLEGRAHQPQHF
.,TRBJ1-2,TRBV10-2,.,TGCGCCGGAAAACGGAATTCGGCTAACTATGGCTACACCTTC,CAGKRNSANYGYTF
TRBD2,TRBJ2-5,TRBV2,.,TGTGCCAGCACTCGGGGGCGGGAGGGAAGGCAGACCCAGTACTTC,CASTRGREGRQTQYF
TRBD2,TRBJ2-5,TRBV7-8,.,TGTGCCAGCAGCAAAGGGAGGGGAAAGGAAGAGACCCAGTACTTC,CASSKGRGKEETQYF